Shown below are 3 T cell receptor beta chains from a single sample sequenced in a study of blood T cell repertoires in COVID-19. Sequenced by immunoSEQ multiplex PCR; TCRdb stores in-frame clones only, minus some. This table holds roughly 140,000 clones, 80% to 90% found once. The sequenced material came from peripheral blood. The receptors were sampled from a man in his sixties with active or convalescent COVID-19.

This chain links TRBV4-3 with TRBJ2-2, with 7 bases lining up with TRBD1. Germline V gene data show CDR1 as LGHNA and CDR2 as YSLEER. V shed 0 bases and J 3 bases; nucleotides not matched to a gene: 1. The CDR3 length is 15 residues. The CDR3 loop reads CASSQDGTDTGELFF. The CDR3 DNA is TGCGCCAGCAGCCAAGATGGGACAGACACCGGGGAGCTGTTTTTT.

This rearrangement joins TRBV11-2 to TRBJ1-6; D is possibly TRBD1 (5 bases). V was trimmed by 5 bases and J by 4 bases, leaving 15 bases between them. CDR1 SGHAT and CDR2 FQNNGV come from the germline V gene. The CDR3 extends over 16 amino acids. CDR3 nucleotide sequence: TGTGCCAGCAGCCCGCGGGGCCGACAATATAATTCACCCCTCCACTTT. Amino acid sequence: CASSPRGRQYNSPLHF.

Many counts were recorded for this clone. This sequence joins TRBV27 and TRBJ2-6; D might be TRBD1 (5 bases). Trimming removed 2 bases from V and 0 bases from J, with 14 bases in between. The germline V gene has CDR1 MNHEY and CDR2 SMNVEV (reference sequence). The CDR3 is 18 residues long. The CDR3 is CASSLVTGPFSGANVLTF. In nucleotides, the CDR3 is TGTGCCAGCAGTTTAGTAACAGGACCGTTCTCTGGGGCCAACGTCCTGACTTTC.